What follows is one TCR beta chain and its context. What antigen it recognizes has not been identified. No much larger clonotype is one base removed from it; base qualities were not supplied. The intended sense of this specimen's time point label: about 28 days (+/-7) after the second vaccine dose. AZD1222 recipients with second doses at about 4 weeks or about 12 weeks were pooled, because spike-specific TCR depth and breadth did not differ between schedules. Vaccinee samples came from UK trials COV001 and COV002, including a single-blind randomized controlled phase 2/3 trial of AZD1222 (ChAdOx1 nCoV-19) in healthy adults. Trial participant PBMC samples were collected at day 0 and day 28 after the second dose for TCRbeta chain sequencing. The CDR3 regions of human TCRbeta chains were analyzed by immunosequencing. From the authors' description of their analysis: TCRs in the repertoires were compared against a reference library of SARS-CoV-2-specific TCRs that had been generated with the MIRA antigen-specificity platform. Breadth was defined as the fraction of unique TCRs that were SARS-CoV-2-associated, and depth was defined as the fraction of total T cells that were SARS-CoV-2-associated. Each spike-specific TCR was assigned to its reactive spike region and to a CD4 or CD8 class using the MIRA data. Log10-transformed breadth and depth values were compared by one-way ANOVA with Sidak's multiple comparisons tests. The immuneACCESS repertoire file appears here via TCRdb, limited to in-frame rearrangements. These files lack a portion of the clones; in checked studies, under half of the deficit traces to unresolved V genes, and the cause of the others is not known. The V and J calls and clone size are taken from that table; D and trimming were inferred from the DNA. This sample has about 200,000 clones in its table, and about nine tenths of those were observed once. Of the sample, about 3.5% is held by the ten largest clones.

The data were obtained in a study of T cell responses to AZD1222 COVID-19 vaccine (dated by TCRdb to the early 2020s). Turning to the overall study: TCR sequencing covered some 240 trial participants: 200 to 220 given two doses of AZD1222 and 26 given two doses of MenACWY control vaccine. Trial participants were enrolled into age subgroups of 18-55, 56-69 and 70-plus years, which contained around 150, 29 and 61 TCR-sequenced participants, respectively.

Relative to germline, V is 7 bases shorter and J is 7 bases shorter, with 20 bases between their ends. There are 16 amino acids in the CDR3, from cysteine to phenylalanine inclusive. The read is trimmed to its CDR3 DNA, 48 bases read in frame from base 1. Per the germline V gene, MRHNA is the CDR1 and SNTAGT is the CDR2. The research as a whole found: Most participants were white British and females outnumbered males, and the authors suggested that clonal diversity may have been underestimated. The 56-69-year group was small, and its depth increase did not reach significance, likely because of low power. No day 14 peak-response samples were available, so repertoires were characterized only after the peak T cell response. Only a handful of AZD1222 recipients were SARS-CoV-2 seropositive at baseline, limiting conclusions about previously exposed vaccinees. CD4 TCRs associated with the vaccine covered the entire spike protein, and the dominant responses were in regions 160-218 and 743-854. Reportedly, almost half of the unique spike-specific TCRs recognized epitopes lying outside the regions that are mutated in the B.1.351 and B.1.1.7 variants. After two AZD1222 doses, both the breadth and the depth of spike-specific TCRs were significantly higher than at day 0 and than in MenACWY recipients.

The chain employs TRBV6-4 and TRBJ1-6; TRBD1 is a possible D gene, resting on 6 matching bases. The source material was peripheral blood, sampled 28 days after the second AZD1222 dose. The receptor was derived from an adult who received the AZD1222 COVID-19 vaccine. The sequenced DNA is TGTGCCAGCACCCTTCCCCCCACAGGGAGGAATTCACCCCTCCACTTT. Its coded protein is CASTLPPTGRNSPLHF.